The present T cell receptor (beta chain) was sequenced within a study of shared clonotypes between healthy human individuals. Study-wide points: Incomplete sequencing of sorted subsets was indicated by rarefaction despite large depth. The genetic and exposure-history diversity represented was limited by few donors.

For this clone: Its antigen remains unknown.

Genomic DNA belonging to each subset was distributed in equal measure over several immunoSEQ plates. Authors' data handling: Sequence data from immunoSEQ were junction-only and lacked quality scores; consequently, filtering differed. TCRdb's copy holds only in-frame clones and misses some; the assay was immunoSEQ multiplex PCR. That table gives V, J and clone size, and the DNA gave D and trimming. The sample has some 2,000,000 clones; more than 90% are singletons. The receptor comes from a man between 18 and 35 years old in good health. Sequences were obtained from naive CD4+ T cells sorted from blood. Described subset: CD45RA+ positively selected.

The CDR3 region is CARAKGATETQYF. CDR3 coding DNA: TGTGCCAGGGCTAAGGGGGCGACTGAGACCCAGTACTTC. The rearrangement links TRBV28 to TRBJ2-5; the match to TRBD1 covers 7 bases. V was clipped by 9 bases and J by 5 bases; unmatched bases: 9. Germline CDR1 and CDR2: MDHEN and SYDVKM. The CDR3 consists of 13 residues.